Detailed here is one T cell receptor beta chain. V was pared by 4 bases and J by 3 bases, with 14 bases of the junction left unmatched. The CDR3 is 18 residues long. Germline values: CDR1 SGHDN, CDR2 FVKESK. This specimen comes from a study of blood T cell repertoires in COVID-19. Study information: Sample material is recorded as cDNA or gDNA derived from T cells, B-cell-depleted T cells, or PBMCs.

Clones were read by immunoSEQ multiplex PCR, and TCRdb kept only the in-frame ones, dropping some. The sample lists about 170,000 clones, just over 85% occurring once. The specimen was peripheral blood. This TCR derives from a man aged 50-59 years with active or convalescent COVID-19. The chain carries TRBV14 and TRBJ2-3; 9 positions agree with TRBD2. The CDR3 bases are TGTGCCAGCAGCCCCTCTCCTAGCGGGGTCGGAAGGACAGATACGCAGTATTTT. This translates into CASSPSPSGVGRTDTQYF.